The present T cell receptor beta chain was sequenced within a study of blood T cell repertoires in COVID-19. Study-wide background: From the United States, Italy and Spain came samples of acute and convalescent COVID-19. Sample material is recorded as cDNA or gDNA derived from T cells, B-cell-depleted T cells, or PBMCs.

The germline CDR1 and CDR2 sequences are SEHNR and FQNEAQ (reference sequence). Trimming took 4 bases from V and 6 from J, leaving 21 bases between them. The CDR3 extends over 17 amino acids. In this sample, this clone turned up once. Per the authors' pipeline: Nucleated cell number was recorded as an estimate derived from reference gene primer amplification. Assay used: immunoSEQ multiplex PCR; TCRdb lists only in-frame clones, some missing. V and J calls and clone size are copied from that table; D and trimming were computed from the DNA. The sample records around 65,000 clones, under 85% being singletons.

The TCR originated in a woman at least 80 years old with active or convalescent COVID-19. This chain joins TRBV7-9 and TRBJ2-2, with D perhaps matching TRBD2 (7 bases). Sequencing was done on a sample of peripheral blood. CDR3 DNA: TGTGCCAGCAGCTACACGGGGAGGGGGGGCCCCTCCGGGGAGCTGTTTTTT. It codes for CASSYTGRGGPSGELFF.